The sequence of this T cell receptor beta chain was determined in a study of blood T cell repertoires in COVID-19. Study background: The origin of the acute and convalescent COVID-19 samples was the United States, Italy and Spain.

Authors' data handling: Counts of nucleated cells, estimated from reference gene primer amplification, were obtained. The method was immunoSEQ multiplex PCR; TCRdb's version includes in-frame clones alone and lacks a portion of them. V, J and clone size derive from that table, while D and trimming were established from the DNA sequence. This table holds some 200,000 clones, around four fifths found once. The CDR3 has 14 residues. V trimming: 6 bases; J trimming: 4 bases; junction bases outside the gene matches: 3. Germline CDR1 GTSNPN, CDR2 SVGIG (reference sequence). This receptor was identified in a man between 25 and 39 years old with active or convalescent COVID-19. The chain links TRBV30 to TRBJ2-6, with 10 bases fitting TRBD1. What was sequenced was peripheral blood. The CDR3 loop is CACDRGQGANVLTF. The CDR3 coding sequence is TGTGCCTGTGACAGGGGGCAAGGGGCCAACGTCCTGACTTTC.